The 26 T cell receptor beta chains in this list originate from one sample, sequenced in a study of cytomegalovirus exposure and HLA in healthy donors. Primers for the PCR totalled 60 Vbeta and 13 Jbeta. Sequencing was performed with immunoSEQ multiplex PCR; in TCRdb, only in-frame clones are kept and a portion is missing. The data show fewer than 90,000 clones, about 71% seen once. The sequencing sample was made of PBMCs. The receptors here all came from a woman between 50 and 59 years old in good health and CMV-seropositive.

A single count supports this clone. The chain employs TRBV28 and TRBJ1-1; tentatively, D is TRBD1 (6 bases). Germline CDR1 and CDR2: MDHEN and SYDVKM. The V end lost 3 bases, the J end lost 9 bases, and 20 bases lay between the germline ends. The CDR3 runs 15 residues. CDR3 in amino acids: CASSFRKEQGVKAFF. The CDR3 DNA reads as TGTGCCAGCAGTTTTAGAAAAGAACAGGGTGTCAAAGCTTTCTTT.

This sequence joins TRBV14 and TRBJ2-2; a weak D match, TRBD1 (5 bases). CDR1 SGHDN and CDR2 FVKESK come from the germline V gene. CDR3 length equals 14 residues. V lost 4 bases and J lost 6, with 12 bases in between. The CDR3 DNA reads TGTGCCAGCAGCCCCTCAAGGGGTGCCGGGGAGCTGTTTTTT. Residues: CASSPSRGAGELFF.

This chain links TRBV7-8 with TRBJ2-7, with TRBD1 matching 11 bases. The J call could be wrong; TRBJ2-5 is a better fit for the DNA end. The V gene's germline CDR1 is SGHVS and CDR2 FQNEAQ. The CDR3 spans 16 residues. Here the CDR3 reads CASSTRTGGKQETQYF. The CDR3 nucleotides read TGTGCCAGCAGCACGCGGACAGGGGGCAAACAAGAGACCCAGTACTTC.

A few counts support this clone. This chain uses TRBV10-1 with TRBJ2-1; 10 bases match TRBD1. V lost 7 bases, J lost 5 bases, and 2 bases stayed unmatched. The CDR3 is made up of 13 amino acids. Germline V gene sequence: CDR1 WNHNN, CDR2 SYGVQD (reference sequence). The CDR3 loop is CASTGTGDNEQFF. The CDR3 nucleotides are TGCGCCAGCACCGGGACAGGGGACAATGAGCAGTTCTTC.

The J gene is TRBJ2-2, the V gene TRBV7-9; TRBD1 might be the D (6 bases). The CDR3 extends over 15 amino acids. Trimming pared 3 bases from V and 1 base from J, leaving 9 bases between. Per the germline V gene, CDR1 is SEHNR and CDR2 is FQNEAQ (reference sequence). The CDR3 nucleotides read TGTGCCAGCAGCTTGAGACAGGAGAACACCGGGGAGCTGTTTTTT. Its translation is CASSLRQENTGELFF.

The CDR3 nucleotides read TGCGCCAGCAGCTTGGGGGTTGGGGGCGCGGACTATGGCTACACCTTC. Its translation is CASSLGVGGADYGYTF. V gene TRBV5-1 combines with J gene TRBJ1-2; a weak D match, TRBD1 (6 bases). The germline gives CDR1 SGHRS, CDR2 YFSETQ. V was shortened by 0 bases and J by 3 bases, with 15 bases between the two germline ends. The CDR3 loop spans 16 amino acids.

The chain employs TRBV28 and TRBJ2-1; D unresolved. This CDR3 comprises 12 residues. Trimming took off 5 bases at V and 9 bases at J, with 11 bases between the two ends. Germline V gene lookup returns CDR1 MDHEN and CDR2 SYDVKM. This CDR3 is CASSPRVGEQFF. The CDR3 DNA reads as TGTGCCAGCAGTCCCCGGGTGGGTGAGCAGTTCTTC.

This clone was recorded once. CDR3 sequence reads: CASSQTGQGLRNTIYF. CDR3 nucleotides: TGCGCCAGCAGCCAGACCGGACAGGGCCTGAGAAACACCATATATTTT. The chain is built from TRBV4-3 and TRBJ1-3; TRBD1 matches 8 bases. Germline CDR1 and CDR2: LGHNA and YSLEER. The ends lost 3 bases at V and 5 bases at J; junction bases unmatched: 9. The CDR3 runs to 16 residues.

The chain couples TRBV9 to TRBJ2-3, with 11 bases fitting TRBD2. Germline CDR1 SGDLS, CDR2 YYNGEE. The J segment lost 8 bases and the V segment lost 3 bases, leaving 5 bases of the junction unmatched. The CDR3 runs 14 residues. The CDR3 coding sequence is TGTGCCAGCAGCGAGGGGACTAGCGGCATTACGCAGTATTTT. Protein sequence: CASSEGTSGITQYF.

This clone has just one count. The J gene is TRBJ2-3, the V gene TRBV5-1; 10 positions agree with TRBD2. Germline CDR1 is SGHRS and CDR2 is YFSETQ. The CDR3 totals 17 residues. Trimming at V came to 4 bases and at J to 1 base, leaving 9 bases not matched to a gene. The CDR3: CASSGLAGDRRTDTQYF. In DNA form, the CDR3 reads TGCGCCAGCAGCGGGCTAGCGGGGGACCGACGCACAGATACGCAGTATTTT.

This clone was seen more than once but under ten times. CDR3 region: CASSPLEVRTVRVHATNEKLFF. The CDR3 coding sequence is TGTGCCAGTAGTCCGCTCGAGGTACGGACAGTTAGGGTGCACGCAACTAATGAAAAACTGTTTTTT. V usage is TRBV19 and J usage is TRBJ1-4, with D maybe TRBD1 (6 bases). From germline, CDR1 is LNHDA and CDR2 SQIVND (reference sequence). This CDR3 has 22 amino acids. Trimming took 5 bases from V and 0 from J, leaving 31 bases between them.

V is TRBV27 and J is TRBJ2-1, with D perhaps matching TRBD1 (5 bases). In germline, CDR1 is MNHEY, CDR2 SMNVEV (reference sequence). Trimming removed 1 base from V and 7 bases from J, with 14 bases in between. The length of the CDR3 is 15 residues. The CDR3, as DNA: TGTGCCAGCAGTTTATGGGCAGGGTCCCTAAATGAGCAGTTCTTC. Protein sequence: CASSLWAGSLNEQFF.

The V and J genes are TRBV9 and TRBJ2-3; 8 bases line up with TRBD2. V lost 4 bases to trimming and J lost 1 base; unmatched junction nucleotides: 8. Germline CDR1 is SGDLS and CDR2 is YYNGEE. The CDR3 runs 16 residues. DNA for the CDR3: TGTGCCAGCAGCTTCCCCGGGGGGGCGGGCACAGATACGCAGTATTTT. This sequence encodes CASSFPGGAGTDTQYF.

This clone occurred a few times. V and J are TRBV7-2 and TRBJ2-7, with D possibly matching TRBD1 (5 bases). The CDR3 is 13 amino acids. V lost 5 bases to trimming and J lost 5 bases, with 13 bases between them. The germline V gene has CDR1 SGHTA and CDR2 FQGNSA. The CDR3 protein is CASSPGHLDEQYF. The DNA for the CDR3 is TGTGCCAGCAGCCCAGGACATCTTGACGAGCAGTACTTC.

This clone turned up a few times. The chain links TRBV4-1 to TRBJ2-7; 12 nucleotides agree with TRBD2. The ends lost 1 base at V and 2 bases at J; junction bases unmatched: 0. CDR3 length: 15 amino acids. The germline V gene has CDR1 MGHRA and CDR2 YSYEKL. CDR3 sequence (DNA): TGCGCCAGCAGCCAAGGACTAGCGGGGGCCTACGAGCAGTACTTC. Translating it yields CASSQGLAGAYEQYF.

This CDR3 is CASSLIPGQGTDTQYF. CDR3 coding DNA: TGTGCCAGCTCACTCATACCAGGACAGGGCACAGATACGCAGTATTTT. The V call is TRBV18, the J call TRBJ2-3; 7 bases fit TRBD1. Per the germline V gene, CDR1 is KGHSH and CDR2 is LQKENI. This CDR3 spans 16 amino acids. J was trimmed by 1 base and V by 4 bases; bases with no gene match: 8.

This clone was seen once. The chain links TRBV30 to TRBJ2-1, with 16 bases lining up with TRBD2. CDR1 and CDR2 from the germline V gene are GTSNPN and SVGIG (reference sequence). The CDR3 has 17 amino acids. Unmatched junction bases numbered 3, after V lost 2 bases and J lost 2 bases. The CDR3 spells CAWSPGTSGRAYNEQFF. The CDR3 region has the DNA TGTGCCTGGAGTCCCGGGACTAGCGGGAGGGCCTACAATGAGCAGTTCTTC.

CDR3 amino acids: CASSYEGARSNEQFF. The CDR3 DNA is TGTGCCAGCAGTTACGAGGGGGCGCGGAGTAATGAGCAGTTCTTC. J is TRBJ2-1 and V is TRBV6-5; 7 bases align to TRBD1. V shed 2 bases and J 7 bases; nucleotides not matched to a gene: 8. This CDR3 is built from 15 residues. Germline CDR1 MNHEY, CDR2 SVGAGI.

The CDR3 DNA reads TGCGCCAGCAGCCGGAGGAACAATGAGCAGTTCTTC. This encodes CASSRRNNEQFF. This chain joins TRBV4-3 and TRBJ2-1; D perhaps matches TRBD2 (5 bases). Per the germline V gene, CDR1 is LGHNA and CDR2 is YSLEER. The CDR3 extends over 12 amino acids. Trimming cost V 4 bases and J 5 bases, with 6 bases left between them.

J is TRBJ1-1 and V is TRBV28, with D tentatively TRBD1 (6 bases). Germline-derived CDR1 and CDR2 are MDHEN and SYDVKM. This CDR3 is built from 15 residues. Trimming shortened V by 5 bases and J by 0 bases, and 13 bases separated the two germline ends. This CDR3 reads CASSTSDSMNTEAFF. The CDR3 bases are TGTGCCAGCAGTACCTCGGACAGCATGAACACTGAAGCTTTCTTT.

This chain links TRBV7-2 with TRBJ2-4, with TRBD2 identical over 7 bases. Germline trimming cut 1 base from V and 8 bases from J; bases unmatched to any gene: 5. The germline V gene encodes CDR1 SGHTA and CDR2 FQGNSA. The CDR3 is made up of 14 amino acids. The CDR3 DNA sequence: TGTGCCAGCAGCTTAGAATGGGGGGGTGACATTCAGTACTTC. Encoded protein: CASSLEWGGDIQYF.

In DNA form, the CDR3 reads TGTGCCAGCAGTTTACTACTAGCGGGGGCCCAAGAGACCCAGTACTTC. This codes for CASSLLLAGAQETQYF. The chain carries TRBV28 and TRBJ2-5; 11 bases line up with TRBD2. The germline V gene has CDR1 MDHEN and CDR2 SYDVKM. The CDR3 length is 16 residues. V was clipped by 2 bases and J by 1 base; unmatched bases: 3.

This clone has only one observation. The chain's CDR3 is CASSYSADSYEQYF. Written as DNA, the CDR3 is TGTGCCAGCAGTTACTCTGCGGACTCCTACGAGCAGTACTTC. The chain couples TRBV6-5 to TRBJ2-7; D uncertain. The length of the CDR3 is 14 residues. V lost 0 bases and J 0 bases, leaving 6 bases between the germline ends. The germline V gene has CDR1 MNHEY and CDR2 SVGAGI.

V is TRBV15 and J is TRBJ2-7; TRBD1 might be the D (5 bases). The V end lost 1 base, the J end lost 6 bases, and 16 bases lay between the germline ends. This CDR3 region has 15 residues. CDR1 and CDR2 (germline): LNHNV, YYDKDF (reference sequence). This CDR3 is CATSRADSQVGEQYF. Here the CDR3 DNA reads TGTGCCACCAGCAGAGCAGACAGCCAGGTCGGCGAGCAGTACTTC.

The rearrangement joins TRBV2 to TRBJ2-3; possibly TRBD2 for D (5 bases). V was clipped by 5 bases and J by 2 bases, with 11 bases between them. This CDR3 region has 14 residues. CDR1 is SNHLY, CDR2 FYNNEI, per germline. The CDR3 region is CASSLQRSTDTQYF. The CDR3 coding sequence is TGTGCCAGCAGTCTCCAGCGGTCCACAGATACGCAGTATTTT.

This clone was seen just once. The chain recombines TRBV5-1 with TRBJ2-3, with 12 bases identical to TRBD2. CDR1 and CDR2 from the germline V gene are SGHRS and YFSETQ. This CDR3 is 14 amino acids long. The J segment lost 5 bases and the V segment lost 7 bases, leaving 5 bases of the junction unmatched. The chain's CDR3 is CASVLAGGQDTQYF. Written as DNA, the CDR3 is TGCGCCAGCGTCCTAGCGGGGGGGCAAGATACGCAGTATTTT.